These 5 T cell receptor beta chains originate from one sample sequenced in a study of cytomegalovirus exposure and HLA in healthy donors. Primers included in the PCR were 60 Vbeta and 13 Jbeta primers. Using immunoSEQ multiplex PCR, the repertoire was profiled, and TCRdb retains in-frame clones only, with some absent. Of approximately 180,000 clones listed, roughly 78% are singletons. The sequenced material came from PBMCs. The receptor set was obtained from a woman aged 45-60 years in good health and CMV-seropositive.

The chain joins TRBV7-8 to TRBJ2-7; TRBD1 might be the D (5 bases). The CDR3 covers 13 residues. V was cut by 2 bases and J by 6 bases, with 11 bases left in between. The germline gives CDR1 SGHVS, CDR2 FQNEAQ. CDR3 nucleotide sequence: TGTGCCAGCAGCTTATCGCGACAGACCGAGCAGTACTTC. It translates to CASSLSRQTEQYF.

V is TRBV6-6 and J is TRBJ2-3; 9 bases fit TRBD2. The ends lost 0 bases at V and 1 base at J; junction bases unmatched: 2. Looked up from germline, CDR1 is MNHNY and CDR2 is SVGAGI (reference sequence). The CDR3 is made up of 16 amino acids. This chain's CDR3 is CASSYSQRGGTDTQYF. The CDR3, as DNA: TGTGCCAGCAGTTACTCCCAGCGGGGGGGCACAGATACGCAGTATTTT.

The chain couples TRBV5-1 to TRBJ2-5, with D possibly TRBD1 on 6 matching bases. Germline-derived CDR1 and CDR2 are SGHRS and YFSETQ. The V gene lost 5 bases and the J gene lost 1 base, with 21 bases spanning the gap. The CDR3 loop spans 17 amino acids. The DNA for the CDR3 is TGCGCCAGCAGAGACATTCTTGGGGGCCTTGGCCAAGAGACCCAGTACTTC. Translated, it gives CASRDILGGLGQETQYF.

This clone was seen repeatedly, ten times or more. This rearrangement joins TRBV11-2 to TRBJ2-7; D is possibly TRBD2 (5 bases). The CDR3 is 15 residues long. The V and J ends lost 0 bases and 0 bases respectively, with 9 bases between them. Germline V CDR1 and CDR2: SGHAT, FQNNGV. CDR3 protein: CASSLERGSSYEQYF. CDR3 DNA sequence: TGTGCCAGCAGCTTAGAGAGAGGGAGCTCCTACGAGCAGTACTTC.

The DNA for the CDR3 is TGCAGCGTCCTGCCTACCGGGACACTCGGAAACACCATATATTTT. It encodes CSVLPTGTLGNTIYF. This chain links TRBV29-1 with TRBJ1-3; tentatively, D is TRBD1 (6 bases). The CDR3 covers 15 residues. V shed 6 bases and J shed 4 bases, with 19 bases lying between them. CDR1 and CDR2 from the germline V gene are SQVTM and ANQGSEA.